One sample yielded the 29 T cell receptor beta chains listed below, sequenced in a study of identical twins. MiXCR, run by TCRdb on the 5' RACE reads, gives a single entry per CDR3 protein. The data contain about 210,000 distinct CDR3 sequences, over 8% of them seen just once; the ten biggest clones take up around 5.1%. Sequenced material: memory (CD45RO+) T cells sorted from blood. The receptors derive from a young woman in good health.

This clonotype was found a few times. The chain uses TRBV10-2 and TRBJ1-1, with unresolved D. V was cut by 6 bases and J by 2 bases, with 4 bases left in between. Germline CDR1 is WSHSY and CDR2 is SAAADI. There are 11 residues in the CDR3. Written as DNA, the CDR3 is TGCGCCAGCAGGGCAAACACTGAAGCTTTCTTT. Amino acid sequence: CASRANTEAFF.

This clonotype came up many times. V and J are TRBV2 and TRBJ1-1; possibly TRBD1 for D (6 bases). The V end was cut by 6 bases, the J end by 7 bases, with 21 bases between. The CDR3 sequence is 15 residues long. Germline assignment: CDR1 SNHLY and CDR2 FYNNEI. The CDR3 region is CASRGGTSFFDEAFF. The CDR3 DNA follows: TGTGCCAGCAGAGGGGGGACTAGTTTCTTTGATGAAGCTTTCTTT.

This rearrangement joins TRBV5-1 to TRBJ2-1; 12 positions match TRBD2. CDR1 and CDR2 from the germline V gene are SGHRS and YFSETQ. CDR3 length: 15 residues. V gave up 4 bases and J gave up 11 bases; unmatched junction bases: 10. The CDR3 region is CASSLRLAGEGKQFF. DNA for the CDR3: TGCGCCAGCAGCCTAAGACTAGCGGGAGAGGGAAAGCAGTTCTTC.

This clonotype was observed once. The chain joins TRBV20-1 to TRBJ1-3; D is unresolved. The V gene's germline CDR1 is DFQATT and CDR2 SNEGSKA (reference sequence). The CDR3 has 15 residues. The V end lost 0 bases, the J end lost 2 bases, and 11 bases lay between the germline ends. The CDR3, as DNA: TGCAGTGCTAGAGATCGGACGAATACTGGAAACACCATATATTTT. This codes for CSARDRTNTGNTIYF.

The CDR3 loop is CATSEGPNTEAFF. The CDR3 DNA sequence: TGTGCCACCAGTGAGGGGCCGAACACTGAAGCTTTCTTT. The chain joins TRBV24-1 to TRBJ1-1; D possibly corresponds to TRBD1 (5 bases). With 4 bases removed from V and 1 base from J, the gap between germline ends came to 6 bases. This CDR3 has 13 residues. CDR1 KGHDR and CDR2 SFDVKD come from the germline V gene.

The J gene is TRBJ2-1, the V gene TRBV11-2; 9 bases agree with TRBD1. Germline loops: CDR1 SGHAT, CDR2 FQNNGV. This CDR3 region has 19 residues. J lost 6 bases, V lost 0 bases, and 15 bases had no gene match. The CDR3 reads CASSLDGGLPGQGLNEQFF. CDR3 DNA sequence: TGTGCCAGCAGCTTAGATGGCGGCCTACCGGGACAGGGCCTCAATGAGCAGTTCTTC.

Only a few counts were recorded for this clonotype. The chain combines TRBV2 with TRBJ2-1; a weak D match, TRBD2 (5 bases). Germline V CDR1 and CDR2: SNHLY, FYNNEI. The V end was cut by 2 bases, the J end by 3 bases, with 11 bases between. This CDR3 region has 15 residues. The CDR3 region has the DNA TGTGCCAGCAGTGAAAGAAGCGGTGGCTACAATGAGCAGTTCTTC. Its protein product is CASSERSGGYNEQFF.

This clonotype is termed medium-sized (0.01 to 0.1%). The V call is TRBV7-2, the J call TRBJ2-1, with 11 bases matching TRBD2. The V gene end was trimmed by 5 bases and the J gene end by 3 bases; junction bases not matched to a gene: 6. CDR1 and CDR2 (germline): SGHTA, FQGNSA. The CDR3 contains 16 residues. The CDR3 spells CASSLWTSGRYNEQFF. For the CDR3, the DNA is TGTGCCAGCAGCCTCTGGACTAGCGGGCGCTACAATGAGCAGTTCTTC.

There are a few counts of this clonotype. The gene calls are TRBV20-1 and TRBJ2-5; D ambiguous. The ends were cut back, 4 bases at V and 2 bases at J, with 11 bases in the middle. This CDR3 has 13 residues. CDR1 DFQATT and CDR2 SNEGSKA come from the germline V gene (reference sequence). Here the CDR3 DNA reads TGCAGTGCTACAGACAACCTACAAGAGACCCAGTACTTC. Translating it yields CSATDNLQETQYF.

The chain joins TRBV12-3 or TRBV12-4 to TRBJ1-1; possibly TRBD1 for D (6 bases). This CDR3 is 13 amino acids long. The V end lost 7 bases, the J end lost 10 bases, and 19 bases lay between the germline ends. CDR3: CASTGGGGGGAFF. The CDR3 bases are TGTGCCAGCACCGGAGGCGGCGGAGGGGGAGCTTTCTTT.

This chain links TRBV20-1 with TRBJ2-5, with D unclear. The germline V gene encodes CDR1 DFQATT and CDR2 SNEGSKA (reference sequence). Between the trimmed V and J ends, which lost 3 bases and 2 bases, there was a span of 13 bases. This CDR3 is built from 14 residues. CDR3 loop: CSASKTADQETQYF. The CDR3 DNA sequence: TGCAGTGCTAGTAAGACGGCGGATCAAGAGACCCAGTACTTC.

Ten or more counts support this clonotype. The rearrangement uses TRBV5-1 and TRBJ2-3; no firm D call. The CDR3 runs 16 residues. V shed 6 bases and J shed 0 bases, with 17 bases lying between them. Germline values: CDR1 SGHRS, CDR2 YFSETQ. This CDR3 reads CASTTLLGISTDTQYF. The CDR3 bases are TGCGCCAGCACGACCCTTTTGGGGATTAGCACAGATACGCAGTATTTT.

The CDR3 loop reads CSARVVGQETQYF. CDR3 nucleotide sequence: TGCAGTGCTAGAGTGGTCGGTCAAGAGACCCAGTACTTC. This rearrangement joins TRBV20-1 to TRBJ2-5; no reliable D call. Trimming pared 1 base from V and 2 bases from J, leaving 8 bases between. The V gene's germline CDR1 is DFQATT and CDR2 SNEGSKA (reference sequence). The CDR3 has 13 residues.

This clonotype was seen more than once but under ten times. V usage is TRBV11-2 and J usage is TRBJ2-7; 8 nucleotides agree with TRBD2. CDR1 SGHAT and CDR2 FQNNGV come from the germline V gene. After removal of 5 bases from V and 2 bases from J, the junction contained 8 bases not matched to a gene. The CDR3 runs to 15 residues. The CDR3 DNA reads as TGTGCCAGCAGCGTTACTAGCGGAATCACCTACGAGCAGTACTTC. This gives the protein CASSVTSGITYEQYF.

The genes are TRBV30 and TRBJ2-7, with TRBD1 identical over 9 bases. The germline V gene has CDR1 GTSNPN and CDR2 SVGIG (reference sequence). The CDR3 consists of 14 residues. V lost 4 bases to trimming and J lost 3 bases; unmatched junction nucleotides: 7. The CDR3 loop is CAWTPGTGNYEQYF. DNA for the CDR3: TGTGCCTGGACCCCCGGGACAGGGAACTACGAGCAGTACTTC.

The chain uses TRBV7-6 and TRBJ2-3; TRBD2 aligns across 8 bases. Looked up from germline, CDR1 is SGHVS and CDR2 is FNYEAQ. This CDR3 comprises 17 residues. Germline trimming cut 2 bases from V and 3 bases from J; bases unmatched to any gene: 10. The CDR3 DNA sequence: TGTGCCAGCAGCTTACCCCCGACGGGAGGGAAAACAGATACGCAGTATTTT. Translation: CASSLPPTGGKTDTQYF.

The V gene is TRBV3-1, the J gene TRBJ2-3; the D gene is possibly TRBD2 (6 bases). The germline V gene has CDR1 LGHDT and CDR2 YNNKEL (reference sequence). The CDR3 sequence is 13 residues long. V was cut by 3 bases and J by 10 bases, with 14 bases left in between. CDR3 protein: CASSHLRLVAQYF. As DNA, the CDR3 is TGTGCCAGCAGCCATCTTCGACTAGTCGCGCAGTATTTT.

This clonotype has at least ten counts. The rearrangement uses TRBV15 and TRBJ2-7; D may be TRBD2 (5 bases). Trimming left V 0 bases short and J 9 bases short, with 9 bases between. Germline V lookup: CDR1 LNHNV, CDR2 YYDKDF (reference sequence). The CDR3 loop spans 12 amino acids. For the CDR3, the DNA is TGTGCCACCAGCAGAGAGGGAGCCCTGCAGTACTTC. It yields the protein CATSREGALQYF.

Ten or more counts support this clonotype. The chain has TRBV20-1 and TRBJ2-7; TRBD1 aligns across 7 bases. CDR3 length equals 12 residues. Germline V gives CDR1 DFQATT, CDR2 SNEGSKA (reference sequence). In DNA, the CDR3 is TGCAGCGGGACAGAATACTCCTACGAGCAGTACTTC. Translated: CSGTEYSYEQYF.

This sequence joins TRBV13 and TRBJ2-1, with a weak D call TRBD2 (6 bases). Germline CDR1 and CDR2: PRHDT and FYEKMQ (reference sequence). Deletions cut 5 bases from V and 0 bases from J, with 14 bases between. The CDR3 consists of 16 residues. This chain's CDR3 is CASSPGRPDSYNEQFF. The CDR3 region has the DNA TGTGCCAGCAGCCCTGGGAGGCCCGACTCCTACAATGAGCAGTTCTTC.

This clonotype occurred a few times. The chain has TRBV20-1 and TRBJ2-3; maybe TRBD2 (6 bases). V was shortened by 6 bases and J by 4 bases, with 17 bases between the two germline ends. Germline loops: CDR1 DFQATT, CDR2 SNEGSKA (reference sequence). CDR3 length: 14 residues. CDR3 loop: CSAASGTVSDTQYF. As DNA, the CDR3 is TGCAGTGCGGCCTCCGGGACTGTCTCAGATACGCAGTATTTT.

This clonotype was observed at least ten times. The chain carries TRBV4-3 and TRBJ2-3; D could derive from TRBD1 or TRBD2 (6 bases each). V was pared by 6 bases and J by 5 bases, with 27 bases between. The CDR3 is made up of 18 amino acids. Germline CDR1 and CDR2: LGHNA and YSLEER. The CDR3 coding sequence is TGCGCCAGCAGGAAGTCGACCCGGACAGCCTACGGGGGAGATACGCAGTATTTT. Protein product: CASRKSTRTAYGGDTQYF.

In its sample, this clonotype was seen many times. J is TRBJ1-3 and V is TRBV4-3; a weak D match, TRBD1 (6 bases). The CDR3 runs to 17 residues. Germline V gene lookup returns CDR1 LGHNA and CDR2 YSLEER. V was pared by 1 base and J by 0 bases, with 13 bases between. The CDR3 DNA follows: TGCGCCAGCAGCCAAGGACAGGAAGGCCTCTCTGGAAACACCATATATTTT. Protein: CASSQGQEGLSGNTIYF.

This clonotype was picked up a small number of times. This rearrangement joins TRBV12-3 or TRBV12-4 to TRBJ2-7; 7 bases fit TRBD1. The V segment lost 4 bases and the J segment 6 bases; nucleotides outside the gene matches: 15. This CDR3 is built from 16 residues. The CDR3 region has the DNA TGTGCCAGCAGTTATTCCGGGACAGTCAACTACCGCGAGCAGTACTTC. Protein sequence: CASSYSGTVNYREQYF.

This clonotype showed up just a few times. The chain carries TRBV20-1 and TRBJ2-1; possibly TRBD2 for D (6 bases). Germline V gene sequence: CDR1 DFQATT, CDR2 SNEGSKA (reference sequence). CDR3 length: 16 amino acids. Trimming left V 6 bases short and J 4 bases short, with 22 bases between. The CDR3 DNA reads as TGCAGTGCGTGGCGGGGTGGGGCTAGCGTTTACAATGAGCAGTTCTTC. Amino acids: CSAWRGGASVYNEQFF.

This clonotype was picked up a small number of times. The V and J genes are TRBV5-6 and TRBJ1-2; the D is unclear. CDR3 length: 19 residues. Per the germline V gene, CDR1 is SGHDT and CDR2 is YYEEEE. V lost 0 bases and J lost 0, with 21 bases in between. Here the CDR3 DNA reads TGTGCCAGCAGCTTGGAATCGCCCACTCGGATACTATCTAACTATGGCTACACCTTC. This encodes CASSLESPTRILSNYGYTF.

This clonotype has a count of ten or more. This chain links TRBV24-1 with TRBJ2-5; 13 bases agree with TRBD2. Germline values: CDR1 KGHDR, CDR2 SFDVKD. The CDR3 has 16 residues. V lost 3 bases, J lost 5 bases, and 5 bases stayed unmatched. CDR3 protein: CATSDPGTSGVETQYF. In DNA form, the CDR3 reads TGTGCCACCAGTGATCCGGGGACTAGCGGGGTCGAGACCCAGTACTTC.

The chain has TRBV5-1 and TRBJ2-2, with TRBD2 matching 7 bases. The CDR3 sequence is 17 residues long. V shed 4 bases, J shed 1 base, and the junction held 10 bases outside the gene matches. CDR1 and CDR2 (germline): SGHRS, YFSETQ. CDR3 in amino acids: CASSPFAGDLNTGELFF. The CDR3 bases are TGCGCCAGCAGCCCCTTTGCGGGAGACTTGAACACCGGGGAGCTGTTTTTT.

This clonotype occurred many times. This chain uses TRBV5-1 with TRBJ2-7, with D tentatively TRBD1 or TRBD2 (5 bases each). Germline lookup yields CDR1 SGHRS and CDR2 YFSETQ. V lost 0 bases, J lost 3 bases, and 13 bases lay in between. The CDR3 sequence is 15 residues long. The CDR3 region is CASSLAAGTGYEQYF. The CDR3 nucleotides are TGCGCCAGCAGCTTGGCAGCCGGGACGGGCTACGAGCAGTACTTC.